Included here is one T cell receptor beta chain sequence, with context. Its antigen remains unidentified. The sample is drawn from a study of shared clonotypes between healthy human individuals. The study's findings and limits: What rarefaction showed was incomplete sorted-subset sequencing despite large depth.

CDR3 length: 14 amino acids. Germline CDR1 SGHRS, CDR2 YFSETQ. V was clipped by 0 bases and J by 7 bases, with 10 bases between them. Produced via immunoSEQ multiplex PCR; TCRdb's table is partial and in-frame only. The sample includes over a million clones, 65% to 75% of them seen just once. The chain carries TRBV5-1 and TRBJ1-4; perhaps TRBD1 as D (5 bases). Sequencing used memory CD4+ T cells sorted from blood. Subset meaning: CD45RA-negative fraction. The TCR comes from a man younger than 35 in good health. The DNA of the CDR3 is TGCGCCAGCAGCTTGGGATCCGGGGGTGAAAAACTGTTTTTT. This codes for CASSLGSGGEKLFF. The full variable domain, completed using reference TRBV5-1 and TRBJ1-4, is KAGVTQTPRYLIKTRGQQVTLSCSPISGHRSVSWYQQTPGQGLQFLFEYFSETQRNKGNFPGRFSGRQFSNSRSEMNVSTLELGDSALYLCASSLGSGGEKLFFGSGTQLSVL.